Sequencing of this T cell receptor (beta chain) was carried out in a study of blood T cell repertoires in COVID-19. The wider study: Italy, Spain and the United States were the sources of the convalescent and acute COVID-19 samples.

The CDR3 spans 14 residues. The V end lost 2 bases, the J end lost 4 bases, and 13 bases lay between the germline ends. CDR1 and CDR2 (germline): SGHDT, YYEEEE. Original handling: The authors estimated nucleated cell counts from reference gene primer amplification. Profiled with immunoSEQ multiplex PCR; TCRdb holds only in-frame clones, not every one. V, J and clone size are those of that table, while D and trimming were read from the DNA. The sample lists about 70,000 clones; around 78% were seen once. Sequencing input: peripheral blood. The rearrangement links TRBV5-6 to TRBJ2-7, with a tentative D call TRBD2 (5 bases). The receptor's source is a human donor in a cohort sampled during active COVID-19. The CDR3: CASSFRRVAYEQYF. CDR3 DNA sequence: TGTGCCAGCAGCTTTCGGCGGGTCGCTTACGAGCAGTACTTC.